The sequence of this TCR beta chain was determined in a study of T cell responses to AZD1222 COVID-19 vaccine. Study-level results: The repertoires were collected only after the peak T cell response.

Profiling relied on immunoSEQ multiplex PCR, and the TCRdb table lists in-frame clones only, not all of them. Here the sample spans 150,000 to 160,000 clones, about 92% being singletons. This CDR3 is 13 amino acids long. Germline values: CDR1 MDHEN, CDR2 SYDVKM. The junction had 6 bases not matched to a gene; V was cut back by 8 bases and J by 6 bases. On this clone: Its cognate antigen is unknown.

Specimen: peripheral blood, collected on day 0 of AZD1222 vaccination. This clonotype originated in an adult in good health. The gene calls are TRBV28 and TRBJ1-5; 8 bases line up with TRBD1. This CDR3 reads CASRAGGTQPQHF. For the CDR3, the DNA is TGTGCCAGCCGAGCAGGGGGCACTCAGCCCCAGCATTTT. The variable domain in full, completed from reference TRBV28 and TRBJ1-5, reads DVKVTQSSRYLVKRTGEKVFLECVQDMDHENMFWYRQDPGLGLRLIYFSYDVKMKEKGDIPEGYSVSREKKERFSLILESASTNQTSMYLCASRAGGTQPQHFGDGTRLSIL.